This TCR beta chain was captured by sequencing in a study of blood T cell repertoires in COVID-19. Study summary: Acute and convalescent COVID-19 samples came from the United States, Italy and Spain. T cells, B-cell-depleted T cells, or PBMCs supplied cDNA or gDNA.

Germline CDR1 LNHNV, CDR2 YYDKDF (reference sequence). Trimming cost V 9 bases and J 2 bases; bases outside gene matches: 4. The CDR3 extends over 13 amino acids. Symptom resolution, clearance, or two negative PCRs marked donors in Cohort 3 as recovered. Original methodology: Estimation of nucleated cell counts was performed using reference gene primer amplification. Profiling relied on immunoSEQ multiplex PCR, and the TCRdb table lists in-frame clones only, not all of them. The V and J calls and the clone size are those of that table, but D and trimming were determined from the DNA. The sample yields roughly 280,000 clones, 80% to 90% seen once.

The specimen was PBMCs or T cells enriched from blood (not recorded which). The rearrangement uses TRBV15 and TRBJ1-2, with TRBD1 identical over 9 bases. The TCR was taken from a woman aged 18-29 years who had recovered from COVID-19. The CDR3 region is CATGQGPNYGYTF. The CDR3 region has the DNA TGTGCCACAGGACAGGGGCCGAACTATGGCTACACCTTC.